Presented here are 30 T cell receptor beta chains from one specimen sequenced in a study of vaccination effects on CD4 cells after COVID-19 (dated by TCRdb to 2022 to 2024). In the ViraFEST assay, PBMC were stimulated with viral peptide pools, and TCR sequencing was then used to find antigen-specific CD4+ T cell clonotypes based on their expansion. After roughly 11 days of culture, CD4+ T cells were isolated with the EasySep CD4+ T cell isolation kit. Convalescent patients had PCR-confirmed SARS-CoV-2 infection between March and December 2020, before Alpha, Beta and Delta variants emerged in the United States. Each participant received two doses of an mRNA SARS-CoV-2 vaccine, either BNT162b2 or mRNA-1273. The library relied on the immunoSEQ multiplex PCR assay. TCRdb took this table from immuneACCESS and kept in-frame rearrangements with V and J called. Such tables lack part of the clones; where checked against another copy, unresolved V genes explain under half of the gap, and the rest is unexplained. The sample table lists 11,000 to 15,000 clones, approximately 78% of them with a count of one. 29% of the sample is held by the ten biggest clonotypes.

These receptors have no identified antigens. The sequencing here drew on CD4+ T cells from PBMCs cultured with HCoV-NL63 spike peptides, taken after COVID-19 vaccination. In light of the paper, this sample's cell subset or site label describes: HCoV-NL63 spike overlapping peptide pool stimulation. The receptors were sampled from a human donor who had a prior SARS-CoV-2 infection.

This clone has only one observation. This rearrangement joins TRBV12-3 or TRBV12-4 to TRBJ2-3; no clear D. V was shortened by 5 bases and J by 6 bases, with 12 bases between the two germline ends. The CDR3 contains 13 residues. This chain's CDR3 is CASSMENSDTQYF. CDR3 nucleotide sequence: TGTGCCAGCAGTATGGAGAACTCGGATACGCAGTATTTT.

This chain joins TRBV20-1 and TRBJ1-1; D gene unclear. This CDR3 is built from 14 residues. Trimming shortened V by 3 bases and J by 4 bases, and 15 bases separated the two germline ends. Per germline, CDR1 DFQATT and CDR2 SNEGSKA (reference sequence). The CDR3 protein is CSASFGAVGTEAFF. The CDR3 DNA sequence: TGCAGTGCTAGTTTCGGCGCGGTCGGCACTGAAGCTTTCTTT.

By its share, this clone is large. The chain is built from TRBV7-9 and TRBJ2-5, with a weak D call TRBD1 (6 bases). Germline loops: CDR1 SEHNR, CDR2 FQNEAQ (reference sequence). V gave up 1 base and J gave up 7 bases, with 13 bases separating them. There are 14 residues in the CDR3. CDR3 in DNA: TGTGCCAGCAGCTTAGTTTCACAGGGCGGGACCCAGTACTTC. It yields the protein CASSLVSQGGTQYF.

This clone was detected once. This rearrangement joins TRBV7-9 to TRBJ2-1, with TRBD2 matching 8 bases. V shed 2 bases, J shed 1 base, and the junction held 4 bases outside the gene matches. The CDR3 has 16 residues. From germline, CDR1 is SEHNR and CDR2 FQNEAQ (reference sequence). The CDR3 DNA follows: TGTGCCAGCAGCTTATCACTAGCGGATTCCTACAATGAGCAGTTCTTC. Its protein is CASSLSLADSYNEQFF.

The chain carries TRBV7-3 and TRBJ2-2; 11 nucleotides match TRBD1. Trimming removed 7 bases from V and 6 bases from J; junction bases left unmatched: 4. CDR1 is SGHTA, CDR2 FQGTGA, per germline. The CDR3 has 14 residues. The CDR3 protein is CASKPGQGAGELFF. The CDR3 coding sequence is TGTGCCAGCAAACCGGGACAGGGGGCCGGGGAGCTGTTTTTT.

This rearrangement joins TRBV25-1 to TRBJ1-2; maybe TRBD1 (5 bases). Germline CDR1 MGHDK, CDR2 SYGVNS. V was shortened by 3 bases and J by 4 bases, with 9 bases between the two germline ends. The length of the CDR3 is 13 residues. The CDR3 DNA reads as TGTGCCAGCAGTGAGCAGGGCGGCTATGGCTACACCTTC. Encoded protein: CASSEQGGYGYTF.

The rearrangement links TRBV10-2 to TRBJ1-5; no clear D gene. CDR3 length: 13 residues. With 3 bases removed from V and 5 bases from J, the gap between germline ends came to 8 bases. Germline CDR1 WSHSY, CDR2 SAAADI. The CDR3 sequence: CASSEQQDQPQHF. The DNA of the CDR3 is TGCGCCAGCAGTGAACAGCAAGATCAGCCCCAGCATTTT.

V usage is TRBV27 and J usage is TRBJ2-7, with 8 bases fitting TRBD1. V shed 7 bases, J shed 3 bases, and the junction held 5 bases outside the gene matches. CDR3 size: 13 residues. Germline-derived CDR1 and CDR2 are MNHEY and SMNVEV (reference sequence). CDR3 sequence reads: CASMPGGSYEQYF. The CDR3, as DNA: TGTGCCAGCATGCCAGGGGGCAGCTACGAGCAGTACTTC.

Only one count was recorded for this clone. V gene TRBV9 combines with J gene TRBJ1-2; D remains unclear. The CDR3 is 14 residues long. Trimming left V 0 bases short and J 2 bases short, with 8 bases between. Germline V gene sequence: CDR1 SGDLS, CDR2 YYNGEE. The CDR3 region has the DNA TGTGCCAGCAGCGTAGGTGGGCAGAACTATGGCTACACCTTC. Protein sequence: CASSVGGQNYGYTF.

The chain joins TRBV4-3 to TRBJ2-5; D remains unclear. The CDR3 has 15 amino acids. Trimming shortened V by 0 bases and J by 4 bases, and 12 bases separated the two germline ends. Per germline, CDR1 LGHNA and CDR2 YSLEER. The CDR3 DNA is TGCGCCAGCAGCCAAGAAGGTCCGGGTAGAGAGACCCAGTACTTC. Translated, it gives CASSQEGPGRETQYF.

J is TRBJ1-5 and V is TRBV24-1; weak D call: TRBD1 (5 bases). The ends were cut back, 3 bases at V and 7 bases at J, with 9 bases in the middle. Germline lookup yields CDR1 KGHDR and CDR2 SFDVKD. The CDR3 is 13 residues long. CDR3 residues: CATSDHRNQPQHF. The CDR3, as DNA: TGTGCCACCAGTGATCACAGGAACCAGCCCCAGCATTTT.

As DNA, the CDR3 is TGTGCCAGCAGCGTATCGACAGGGGGGGAGACCCAGTACTTC. Amino acids: CASSVSTGGETQYF. The J gene is TRBJ2-5, the V gene TRBV5-5; 9 positions match TRBD1. The CDR3 spans 14 residues. Germline V CDR1 and CDR2: SGHKS, YYEKEE (reference sequence). V shed 4 bases and J 5 bases; nucleotides not matched to a gene: 6.

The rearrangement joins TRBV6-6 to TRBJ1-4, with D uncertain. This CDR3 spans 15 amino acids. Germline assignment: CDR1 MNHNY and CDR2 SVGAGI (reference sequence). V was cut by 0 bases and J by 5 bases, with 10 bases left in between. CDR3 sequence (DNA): TGTGCCAGCAGTTACTCGGTACAGATAAATGAAAAACTGTTTTTT. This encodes CASSYSVQINEKLFF.

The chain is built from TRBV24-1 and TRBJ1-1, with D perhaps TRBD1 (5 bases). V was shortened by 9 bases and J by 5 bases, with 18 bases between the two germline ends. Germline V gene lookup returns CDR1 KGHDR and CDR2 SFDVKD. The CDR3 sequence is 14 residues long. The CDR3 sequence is CATSTGGGRTEAFF. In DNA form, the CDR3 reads TGTGCCACCTCCACTGGGGGGGGTAGGACTGAAGCTTTCTTT.

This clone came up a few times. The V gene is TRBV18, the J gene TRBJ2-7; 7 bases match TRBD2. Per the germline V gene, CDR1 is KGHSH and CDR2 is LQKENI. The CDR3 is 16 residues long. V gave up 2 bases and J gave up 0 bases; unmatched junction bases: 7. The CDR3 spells CASSPGLVRSSYEQYF. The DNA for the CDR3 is TGTGCCAGCTCACCAGGACTAGTGAGGAGCTCCTACGAGCAGTACTTC.

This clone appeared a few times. The CDR3 DNA follows: TGTGCCAGCAGGAGGTCAGTATGGACTGAAGCTTTCTTT. Translation gives CASRRSVWTEAFF. V is TRBV28 and J is TRBJ1-1; D ambiguous. The CDR3 covers 13 residues. V lost 6 bases to trimming and J lost 5 bases, with 13 bases between them. Germline V CDR1 and CDR2: MDHEN, SYDVKM.

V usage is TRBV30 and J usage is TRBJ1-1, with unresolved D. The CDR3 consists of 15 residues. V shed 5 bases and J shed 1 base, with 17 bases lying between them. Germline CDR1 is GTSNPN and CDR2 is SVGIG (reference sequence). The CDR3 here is CAWSIFGPTNTEAFF. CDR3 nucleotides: TGTGCCTGGTCGATCTTTGGACCGACGAACACTGAAGCTTTCTTT.

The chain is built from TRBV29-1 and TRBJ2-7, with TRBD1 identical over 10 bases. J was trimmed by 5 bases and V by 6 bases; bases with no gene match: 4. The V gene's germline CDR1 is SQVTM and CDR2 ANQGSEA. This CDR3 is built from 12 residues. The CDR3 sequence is CSVRTGGDEQYF. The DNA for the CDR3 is TGCAGCGTAAGGACAGGGGGTGACGAGCAGTACTTC.

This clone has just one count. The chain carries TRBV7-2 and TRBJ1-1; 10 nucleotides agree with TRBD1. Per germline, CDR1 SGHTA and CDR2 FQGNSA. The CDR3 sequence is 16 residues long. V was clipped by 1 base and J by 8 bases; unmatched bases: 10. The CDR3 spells CASSLGLGQGSREAFF. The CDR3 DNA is TGTGCCAGCAGCTTAGGACTGGGACAGGGGTCGAGAGAAGCTTTCTTT.

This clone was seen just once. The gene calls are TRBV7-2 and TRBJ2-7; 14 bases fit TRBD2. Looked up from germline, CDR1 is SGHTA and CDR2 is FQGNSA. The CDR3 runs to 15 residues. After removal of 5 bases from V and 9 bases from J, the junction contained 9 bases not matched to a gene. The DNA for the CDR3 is TGTGCCAGCAGCACCCAACGACTAGCGGGAGGGGTGCAGTACTTC. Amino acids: CASSTQRLAGGVQYF.

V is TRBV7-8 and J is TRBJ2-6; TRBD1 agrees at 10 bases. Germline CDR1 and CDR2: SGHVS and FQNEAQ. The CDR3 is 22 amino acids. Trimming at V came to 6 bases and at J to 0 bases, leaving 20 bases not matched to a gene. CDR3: CASSTWRRPSTGGGSGANVLTF. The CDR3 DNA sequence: TGTGCCAGCAGTACCTGGCGTCGTCCATCGACAGGGGGCGGCTCTGGGGCCAACGTCCTGACTTTC.

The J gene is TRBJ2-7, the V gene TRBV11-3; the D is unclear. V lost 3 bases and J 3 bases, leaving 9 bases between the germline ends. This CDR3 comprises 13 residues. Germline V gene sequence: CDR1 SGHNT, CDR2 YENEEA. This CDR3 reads CASSLNRDYEQYF. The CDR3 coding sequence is TGTGCCAGCAGCTTGAACAGAGACTACGAGCAGTACTTC.

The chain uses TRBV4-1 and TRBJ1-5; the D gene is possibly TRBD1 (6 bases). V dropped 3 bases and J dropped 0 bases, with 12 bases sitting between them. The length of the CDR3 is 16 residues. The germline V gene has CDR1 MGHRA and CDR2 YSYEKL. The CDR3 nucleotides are TGCGCCAGCAGCCAGGCGGACAGCTATAGCAATCAGCCCCAGCATTTT. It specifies CASSQADSYSNQPQHF.

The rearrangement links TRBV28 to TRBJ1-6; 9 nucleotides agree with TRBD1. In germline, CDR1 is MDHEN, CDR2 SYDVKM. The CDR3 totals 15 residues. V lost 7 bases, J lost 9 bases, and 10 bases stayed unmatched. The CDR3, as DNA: TGTGCCAGCACAGTACTAGGGACAGGGTCTTCACCCCTCCACTTT. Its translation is CASTVLGTGSSPLHF.

CDR3 nucleotide sequence: TGTGCCAGCAGCCTACCGACTAGCGGGGAACAAGAGACCCAGTACTTC. Translated: CASSLPTSGEQETQYF. The chain joins TRBV7-2 to TRBJ2-5; the match to TRBD2 covers 11 bases. With V trimmed by 5 bases and J by 2 bases, 7 bases remained unmatched. This CDR3 contains 16 residues. Germline CDR1 is SGHTA and CDR2 is FQGNSA.

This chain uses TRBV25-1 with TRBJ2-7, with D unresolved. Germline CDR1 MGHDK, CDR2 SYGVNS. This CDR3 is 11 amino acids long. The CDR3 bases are TGTGCGTCAGGCTACTCCTACGAGCAGTACTTC. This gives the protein CASGYSYEQYF.

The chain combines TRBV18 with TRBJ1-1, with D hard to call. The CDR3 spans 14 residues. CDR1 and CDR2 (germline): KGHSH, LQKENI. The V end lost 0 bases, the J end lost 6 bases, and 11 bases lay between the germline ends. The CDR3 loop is CASSPPVMSPEAFF. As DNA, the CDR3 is TGTGCCAGCTCACCACCCGTTATGAGCCCTGAAGCTTTCTTT.

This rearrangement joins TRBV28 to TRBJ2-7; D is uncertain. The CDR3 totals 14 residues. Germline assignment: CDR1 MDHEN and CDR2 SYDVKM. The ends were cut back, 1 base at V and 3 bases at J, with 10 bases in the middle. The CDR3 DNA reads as TGTGCCAGCAGTTTATTGGGATTAAACTACGAGCAGTACTTC. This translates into CASSLLGLNYEQYF.

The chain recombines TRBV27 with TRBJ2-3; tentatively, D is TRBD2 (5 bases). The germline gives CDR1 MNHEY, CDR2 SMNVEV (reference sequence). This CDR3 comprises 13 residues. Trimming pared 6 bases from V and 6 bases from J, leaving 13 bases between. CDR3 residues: CASRGGNLDTQYF. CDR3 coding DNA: TGTGCCAGCAGAGGAGGCAATTTGGATACGCAGTATTTT.

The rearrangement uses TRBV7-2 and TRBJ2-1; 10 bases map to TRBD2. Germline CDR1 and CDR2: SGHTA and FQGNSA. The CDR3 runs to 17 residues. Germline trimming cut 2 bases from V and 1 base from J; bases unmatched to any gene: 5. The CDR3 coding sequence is TGTGCCAGCAGCTTACTAGCGGGAGATCCATCCTACAATGAGCAGTTCTTC. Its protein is CASSLLAGDPSYNEQFF.